This TCR beta chain was recovered during a study of CD4 and CD8 cells across lung adenocarcinoma regions. From germline, CDR1 is SEHNR and CDR2 FQNEAQ (reference sequence). The V gene lost 5 bases and the J gene lost 10 bases, with 15 bases spanning the gap. The CDR3 runs to 13 residues. TCRdb redid the calling of the PCR reads with MiXCR, one entry per CDR3 protein. The sample includes approximately 10,000 distinct CDR3 sequences, approximately 50% seen only once; the top ten take 88%. Donors had localized lung adenocarcinoma, a non-small cell lung cancer. This TCR was recovered from a male donor with lung adenocarcinoma. The CD4 and CD8 labels of this study may be unreliable. Sequenced material: CD8+ T cells from the margin of a lung tumor. The rearrangement joins TRBV7-9 to TRBJ2-1; perhaps TRBD1 as D (5 bases). CDR3 residues: CASSHPTAYEQFF. The CDR3 region has the DNA TGTGCCAGCAGCCATCCGACAGCTTACGAGCAGTTCTTC.